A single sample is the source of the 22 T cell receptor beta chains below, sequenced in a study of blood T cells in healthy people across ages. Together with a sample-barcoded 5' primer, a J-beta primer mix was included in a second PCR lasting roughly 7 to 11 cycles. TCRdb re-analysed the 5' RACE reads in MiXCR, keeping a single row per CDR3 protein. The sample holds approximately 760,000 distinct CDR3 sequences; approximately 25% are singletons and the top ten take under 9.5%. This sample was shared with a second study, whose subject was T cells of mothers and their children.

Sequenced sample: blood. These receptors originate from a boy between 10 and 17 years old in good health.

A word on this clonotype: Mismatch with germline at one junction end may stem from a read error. CDR3 nucleotide sequence: TGCGCCAGCAACCAAGCCCCACGGGGGCTTGGCACTGAAGCTTTCTTT. Amino acid sequence: CASNQAPRGLGTEAFF. The chain carries TRBV4-3 and TRBJ1-1; tentatively, D is TRBD1 (6 bases). There are 16 residues in the CDR3. Germline assignment: CDR1 LGHNA and CDR2 YSLEER.

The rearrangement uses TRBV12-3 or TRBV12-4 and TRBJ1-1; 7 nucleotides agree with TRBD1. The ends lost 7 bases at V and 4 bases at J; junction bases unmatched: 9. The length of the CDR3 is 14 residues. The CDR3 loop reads CASTPEAGGTEAFF. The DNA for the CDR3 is TGTGCCAGCACTCCAGAGGCAGGGGGCACTGAAGCTTTCTTT.

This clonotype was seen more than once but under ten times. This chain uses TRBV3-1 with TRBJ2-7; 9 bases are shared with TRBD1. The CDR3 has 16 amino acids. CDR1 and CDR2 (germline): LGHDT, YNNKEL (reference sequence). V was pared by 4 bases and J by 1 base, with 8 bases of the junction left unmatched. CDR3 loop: CASSPPTGQGSYEQYF. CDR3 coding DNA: TGTGCCAGCAGCCCCCCAACGGGACAGGGTTCCTACGAGCAGTACTTC.

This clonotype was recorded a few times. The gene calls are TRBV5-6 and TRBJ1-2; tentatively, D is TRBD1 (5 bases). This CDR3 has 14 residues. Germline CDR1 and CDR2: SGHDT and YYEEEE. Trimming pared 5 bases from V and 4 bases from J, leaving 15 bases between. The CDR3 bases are TGTGCCAGCAGGGGCGGACACAACGGCTATGGCTACACCTTC. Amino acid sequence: CASRGGHNGYGYTF.

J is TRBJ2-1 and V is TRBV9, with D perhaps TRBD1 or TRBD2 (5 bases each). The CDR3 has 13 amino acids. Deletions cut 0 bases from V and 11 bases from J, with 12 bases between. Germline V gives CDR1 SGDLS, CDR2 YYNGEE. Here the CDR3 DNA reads TGTGCCAGCAGCGTAGTATTGGGGGAAAAGCAGTTCTTC. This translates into CASSVVLGEKQFF.

DNA for the CDR3: TGCAGTGCTACTGGGACGCCGGGACAGCCTGAAAAACTGTTTTTT. It is translated as CSATGTPGQPEKLFF. This chain uses TRBV20-1 with TRBJ1-4; 7 bases are a match to TRBD1. The CDR3 spans 15 residues. V gave up 4 bases and J gave up 7 bases; unmatched junction bases: 12. Germline V gene sequence: CDR1 DFQATT, CDR2 SNEGSKA (reference sequence).

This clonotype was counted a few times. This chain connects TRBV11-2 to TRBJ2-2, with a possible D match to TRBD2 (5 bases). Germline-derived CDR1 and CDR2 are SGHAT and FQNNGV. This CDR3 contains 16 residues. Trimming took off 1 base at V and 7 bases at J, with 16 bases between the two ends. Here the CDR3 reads CASSLVYDIGGGELFF. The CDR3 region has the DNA TGTGCCAGCAGCTTAGTGTACGACATAGGAGGCGGGGAGCTGTTTTTT.

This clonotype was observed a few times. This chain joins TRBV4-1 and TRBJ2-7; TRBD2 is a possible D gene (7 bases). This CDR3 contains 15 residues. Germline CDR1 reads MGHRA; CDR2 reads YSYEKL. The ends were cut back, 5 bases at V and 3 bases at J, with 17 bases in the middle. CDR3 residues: CASSEGGRELYEQYF. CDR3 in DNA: TGCGCCAGCAGCGAAGGGGGGCGGGAGCTCTACGAGCAGTACTTC.

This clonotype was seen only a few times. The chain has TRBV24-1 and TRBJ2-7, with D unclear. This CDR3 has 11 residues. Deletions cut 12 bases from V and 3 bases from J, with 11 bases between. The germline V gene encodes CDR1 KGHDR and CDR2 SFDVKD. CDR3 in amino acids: CASLDLYEQYF. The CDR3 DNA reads TGTGCCTCCCTTGACCTCTACGAGCAGTACTTC.

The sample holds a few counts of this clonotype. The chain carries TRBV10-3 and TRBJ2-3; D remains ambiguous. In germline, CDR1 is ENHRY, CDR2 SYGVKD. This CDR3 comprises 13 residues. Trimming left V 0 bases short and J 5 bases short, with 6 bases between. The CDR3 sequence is CAISESRVDTQYF. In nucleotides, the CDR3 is TGTGCCATCAGTGAGTCTCGTGTAGATACGCAGTATTTT.

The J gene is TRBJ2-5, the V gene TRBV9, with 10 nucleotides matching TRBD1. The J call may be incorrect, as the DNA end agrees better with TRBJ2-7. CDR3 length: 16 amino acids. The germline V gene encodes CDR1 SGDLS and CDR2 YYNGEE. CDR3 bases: TGTGCCAGCAGCGGGAACCCGGGACAGGGGTACAACGAGCAGTACTTC. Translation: CASSGNPGQGYNEQYF.

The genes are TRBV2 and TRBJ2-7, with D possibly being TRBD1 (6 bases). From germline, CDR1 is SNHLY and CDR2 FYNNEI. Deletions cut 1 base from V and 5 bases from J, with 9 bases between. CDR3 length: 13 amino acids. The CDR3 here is CASSEDRDHEQYF. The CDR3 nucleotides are TGTGCCAGCAGTGAAGACAGGGACCACGAGCAGTACTTC.

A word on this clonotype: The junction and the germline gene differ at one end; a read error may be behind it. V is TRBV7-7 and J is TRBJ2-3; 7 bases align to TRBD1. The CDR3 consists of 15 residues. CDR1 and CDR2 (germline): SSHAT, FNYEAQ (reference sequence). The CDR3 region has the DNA TGTGCTAGCAGCTTAGACGTCAGGGGGACAGATACGCAGTATTTT. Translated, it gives CASSLDVRGTDTQYF.

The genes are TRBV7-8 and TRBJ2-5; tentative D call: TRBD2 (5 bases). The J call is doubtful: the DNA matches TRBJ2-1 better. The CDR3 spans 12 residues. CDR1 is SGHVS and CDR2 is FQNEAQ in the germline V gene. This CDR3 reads CASSRPTDSQFF. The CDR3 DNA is TGTGCCAGCAGCCGACCAACGGACTCGCAGTTCTTC.

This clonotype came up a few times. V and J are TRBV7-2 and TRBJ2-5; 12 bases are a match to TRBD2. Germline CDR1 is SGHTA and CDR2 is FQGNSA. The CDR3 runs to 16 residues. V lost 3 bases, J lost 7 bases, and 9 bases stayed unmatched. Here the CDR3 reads CASSFRTSGMGGTQYF. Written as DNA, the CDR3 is TGTGCCAGCAGCTTCCGGACTAGCGGGATGGGCGGGACCCAGTACTTC. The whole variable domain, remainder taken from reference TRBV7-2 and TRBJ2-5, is GAGVSQSPSNKVTEKGKDVELRCDPISGHTALYWYRQSLGQGLEFLIYFQGNSAPDKSGLPSDRFSAERTGGSVSTLTIQRTQQEDSAVYLCASSFRTSGMGGTQYFGPGTRLLVL.

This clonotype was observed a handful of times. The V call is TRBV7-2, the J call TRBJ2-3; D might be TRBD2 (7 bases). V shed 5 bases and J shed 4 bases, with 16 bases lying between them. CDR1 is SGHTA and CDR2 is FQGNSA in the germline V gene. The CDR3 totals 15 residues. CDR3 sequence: CASSREGGAPDTQYF. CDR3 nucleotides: TGTGCCAGCAGCCGAGAGGGGGGGGCCCCAGATACGCAGTATTTT.

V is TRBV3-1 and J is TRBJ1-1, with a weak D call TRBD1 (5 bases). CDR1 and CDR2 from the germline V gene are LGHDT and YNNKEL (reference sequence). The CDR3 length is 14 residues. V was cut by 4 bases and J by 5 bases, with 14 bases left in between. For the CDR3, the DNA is TGTGCCAGCAGCCGCGGCAGGGAGCATACTGAAGCTTTCTTT. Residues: CASSRGREHTEAFF.

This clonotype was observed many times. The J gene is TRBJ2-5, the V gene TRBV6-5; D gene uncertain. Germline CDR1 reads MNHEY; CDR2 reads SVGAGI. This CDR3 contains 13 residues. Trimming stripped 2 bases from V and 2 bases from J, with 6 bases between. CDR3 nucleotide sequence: TGTGCCAGCAGTTACGGGCAGCAAGAGACCCAGTACTTC. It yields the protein CASSYGQQETQYF.

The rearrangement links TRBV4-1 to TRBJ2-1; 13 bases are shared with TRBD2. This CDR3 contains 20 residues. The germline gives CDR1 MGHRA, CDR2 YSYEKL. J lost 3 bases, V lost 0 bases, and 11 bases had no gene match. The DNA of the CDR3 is TGCGCCAGCAGCCAAGAATCCGGGACTAGCGGGGCTGCGGTCTACAATGAGCAGTTCTTC. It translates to CASSQESGTSGAAVYNEQFF.

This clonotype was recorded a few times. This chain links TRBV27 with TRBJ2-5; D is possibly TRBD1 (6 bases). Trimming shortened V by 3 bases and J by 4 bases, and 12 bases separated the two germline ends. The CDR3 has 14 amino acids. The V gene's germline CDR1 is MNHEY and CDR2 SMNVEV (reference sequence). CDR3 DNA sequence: TGTGCCAGCAGTTTGGACAGCCGGGGAGAGACCCAGTACTTC. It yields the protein CASSLDSRGETQYF.

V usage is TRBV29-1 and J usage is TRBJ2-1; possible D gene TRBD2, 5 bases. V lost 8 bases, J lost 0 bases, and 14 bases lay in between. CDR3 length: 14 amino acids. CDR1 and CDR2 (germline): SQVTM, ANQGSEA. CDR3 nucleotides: TGCAGCTCCCGAGCGGAGTCCTCCTACAATGAGCAGTTCTTC. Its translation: CSSRAESSYNEQFF.

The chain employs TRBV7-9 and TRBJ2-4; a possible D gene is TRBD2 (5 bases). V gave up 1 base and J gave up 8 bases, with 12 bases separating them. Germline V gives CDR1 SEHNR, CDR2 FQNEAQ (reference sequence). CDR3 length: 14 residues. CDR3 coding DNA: TGTGCCAGCAGCTTAGGACGGCTCGGGGACATTCAGTACTTC. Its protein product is CASSLGRLGDIQYF. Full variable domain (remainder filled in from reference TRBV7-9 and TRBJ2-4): DTGVSQNPRHKITKRGQNVTFRCDPISEHNRLYWYRQTLGQGPEFLTYFQNEAQLEKSRLLSDRFSAERPKGSFSTLEIQRTEQGDSAMYLCASSLGRLGDIQYFGAGTRLSVL.